A single sample is the source of the 28 T cell receptor beta chains below, sequenced in a study of blood T cells in healthy people across ages. A second 7 to 11 cycle PCR used barcoded and J-beta primers. TCRdb fed the 5' RACE reads into MiXCR, producing one record per CDR3 protein. Seen here are some 1,500,000 distinct CDR3 sequences, around 40% observed once, and the top ten hold 4%. The sequenced sample was blood. The receptors were gathered from a woman younger than 30 in good health.

This clonotype was observed a handful of times. The chain couples TRBV7-2 to TRBJ2-4; the match to TRBD2 covers 7 bases. The CDR3 loop spans 16 amino acids. The junction had 5 bases not matched to a gene; V was cut back by 3 bases and J by 0 bases. Germline V gene sequence: CDR1 SGHTA, CDR2 FQGNSA. In DNA, the CDR3 is TGTGCCAGCAGCTTTCGTAGCGGGCTAGCCAAAAACATTCAGTACTTC. Amino acids: CASSFRSGLAKNIQYF.

This clonotype occurred a few times. The gene calls are TRBV9 and TRBJ1-2; D may be TRBD1 (5 bases). The CDR3 is made up of 15 amino acids. V gave up 0 bases and J gave up 1 base, with 10 bases separating them. Germline V CDR1 and CDR2: SGDLS, YYNGEE. The CDR3 sequence: CASSVDPGDNYGYTF. The CDR3 nucleotides are TGTGCCAGCAGCGTAGACCCGGGGGATAACTATGGCTACACCTTC.

The chain carries TRBV7-9 and TRBJ1-2, with D possibly TRBD1 on 5 matching bases. The germline gives CDR1 SEHNR, CDR2 FQNEAQ (reference sequence). The V end was cut by 1 base, the J end by 11 bases, with 11 bases between. The CDR3 extends over 12 amino acids. The CDR3 is CASSLGSGSYTF. CDR3 in DNA: TGTGCCAGCAGCTTAGGGTCAGGGAGTTACACCTTC.

The V call is TRBV29-1, the J call TRBJ1-2, with 8 nucleotides matching TRBD1. CDR3 length: 13 amino acids. Germline values: CDR1 SQVTM, CDR2 ANQGSEA. The V segment lost 4 bases and the J segment 6 bases; nucleotides outside the gene matches: 7. CDR3 sequence: CSVGLDRANGYTF. CDR3 DNA sequence: TGCAGCGTTGGTTTGGACAGGGCGAATGGCTACACCTTC.

On this clonotype: A read error may produce the germline difference seen at one junction end. J is TRBJ1-2 and V is TRBV6-6; 7 bases are a match to TRBD1. Looked up from germline, CDR1 is MNHNY and CDR2 is SVGAGI (reference sequence). This CDR3 has 15 residues. The CDR3 region has the DNA TGTGCCAGCAGTTACTCGTCAGGGGGTAACTATGGCTACGCCTTC. This gives the protein CASSYSSGGNYGYAF.

The chain has TRBV12-3 or TRBV12-4 and TRBJ2-1; D tentatively fits TRBD1 or TRBD2 (6 bases each). Trimming cost V 2 bases and J 6 bases, with 11 bases left between them. The CDR3 has 14 residues. CDR3 in DNA: TGTGCCAGCAGTTTACTTGGGGGGCTCAATGAGCAGTTCTTC. Translated: CASSLLGGLNEQFF.

The V call is TRBV2, the J call TRBJ2-2, with TRBD2 as a possible D gene (6 bases). The CDR3 contains 13 residues. Trimming took 4 bases from V and 5 from J, leaving 8 bases between them. The germline CDR1 and CDR2 sequences are SNHLY and FYNNEI. CDR3 amino acids: CASSVRETGELFF. CDR3 bases: TGTGCCAGCAGTGTTCGGGAGACCGGGGAGCTGTTTTTT. Based on the CDR3 plus reference TRBV2 and TRBJ2-2, the full variable domain is EPEVTQTPSHQVTQMGQEVILRCVPISNHLYFYWYRQILGQKVEFLVSFYNNEISEKSEIFDDQFSVERPDGSNFTLKIRSTKLEDSAMYFCASSVRETGELFFGEGSRLTVL.

Comments on this clonotype: One end of the junction is discordant with germline, which a read error may explain. The J gene is TRBJ2-5, the V gene TRBV12-3 or TRBV12-4; the D call may be TRBD1 or TRBD2 (6 bases each). This CDR3 is built from 16 residues. In DNA, the CDR3 is TGTGCCTGCAGCTTCGGGGGCACCGCCTTACAAGAGACCCAGTACTTC. Protein: CACSFGGTALQETQYF.

The chain combines TRBV29-1 with TRBJ1-5; D uncertain. Germline lookup yields CDR1 SQVTM and CDR2 ANQGSEA. This CDR3 comprises 11 residues. Deletions cut 8 bases from V and 4 bases from J, with 9 bases between. The CDR3, as DNA: TGCAGCCCGCTTTGGAATCAGCCCCAGCATTTT. Amino acids: CSPLWNQPQHF.

This clonotype was recorded at least ten times. This rearrangement joins TRBV7-9 to TRBJ2-1; D call uncertain. The V end was cut by 4 bases, the J end by 10 bases, with 8 bases between. CDR1 and CDR2 (germline): SEHNR, FQNEAQ (reference sequence). This CDR3 region has 11 residues. The CDR3 region is CASSSIDEQFF. DNA of the CDR3: TGTGCCAGCAGCTCCATTGACGAGCAGTTCTTC.

This clonotype showed up just a few times. This chain links TRBV7-2 with TRBJ1-5, with a tentative D call TRBD1 (5 bases). Trimming took off 6 bases at V and 2 bases at J, with 11 bases between the two ends. CDR1 is SGHTA, CDR2 FQGNSA, per germline. This CDR3 has 14 amino acids. The CDR3 nucleotides read TGTGCCAGCAGTAACAGGTGGGGCAATCAGCCCCAGCATTTT. Amino acids: CASSNRWGNQPQHF.

J is TRBJ1-1 and V is TRBV6-5; D not certain. Per germline, CDR1 MNHEY and CDR2 SVGAGI. CDR3 length: 13 amino acids. The V and J ends lost 2 bases and 3 bases respectively, with 7 bases between them. This chain's CDR3 is CASSYTTDTEAFF. CDR3 coding DNA: TGTGCCAGCAGTTACACCACAGACACTGAAGCTTTCTTT.

This chain links TRBV25-1 with TRBJ1-1; TRBD1 is a possible D gene (5 bases). V was cut by 3 bases and J by 1 base, with 21 bases left in between. Germline V gives CDR1 MGHDK, CDR2 SYGVNS. The CDR3 totals 18 residues. CDR3 nucleotide sequence: TGTGCCAGCAGTGATCTAAGGAGGGTATCGGGGGGGAACACTGAAGCTTTCTTT. This encodes CASSDLRRVSGGNTEAFF.

In its sample, this clonotype was seen a few times. One base away lies a much larger clone, so this may be a sequencing read error. The V and J genes are TRBV5-5 and TRBJ1-5; D call uncertain. CDR1 SGHKS and CDR2 YYEKEE come from the germline V gene (reference sequence). Trimming took off 1 base at V and 0 bases at J, with 2 bases between the two ends. The CDR3 has 13 amino acids. CDR3 nucleotide sequence: TGTGCCAGCAGCTTGCCTAGCAATCAGCCCCAGCATTTT. This encodes CASSLPSNQPQHF.

There are a few counts of this clonotype. V usage is TRBV3-1 and J usage is TRBJ1-2; tentatively, D is TRBD1 (5 bases). The CDR3 runs 13 residues. The germline V gene encodes CDR1 LGHDT and CDR2 YNNKEL (reference sequence). V was clipped by 2 bases and J by 8 bases, with 12 bases between them. The CDR3 sequence is CASSQSQGGGYTF. The CDR3 region has the DNA TGTGCCAGCAGCCAATCGCAGGGTGGAGGCTACACCTTC.

The chain links TRBV12-3 or TRBV12-4 to TRBJ2-5, with D maybe TRBD2 (7 bases). The last part of the DNA fits TRBJ2-7 better; the J call may be wrong. There are 14 residues in the CDR3. In DNA, the CDR3 is TGTGCCAGCAGTTCAGGGGAGGGGTTAGACGAGCAGTACTTC. Protein sequence: CASSSGEGLDEQYF.

This clonotype has just a few counts. The CDR3 spells CASSTDSPYEQYF. CDR3 nucleotides: TGTGCCAGCAGCACCGACAGTCCCTACGAGCAGTACTTC. V and J are TRBV21-1 and TRBJ2-7; no DNA check was done on the table's D call, TRBD1. TRBV21-1 is annotated as a pseudogene. The CDR3 is made up of 13 amino acids.

The chain links TRBV11-1 to TRBJ2-5, with D perhaps matching TRBD1 (7 bases). Per the germline V gene, CDR1 is SGHAT and CDR2 is FQDESV (reference sequence). V was shortened by 6 bases and J by 1 base, with 15 bases between the two germline ends. The CDR3 extends over 15 amino acids. The CDR3 sequence is CASREGQLPQETQYF. The CDR3 coding sequence is TGTGCCAGCAGGGAGGGACAGTTACCCCAAGAGACCCAGTACTTC.

CDR3 in DNA: TGTGCCAGCAGTTACGACATCCCGACGGGGGTGGTGCAGTACTTC. This translates into CASSYDIPTGVVQYF. This chain joins TRBV6-2 or TRBV6-3 and TRBJ2-7, with D possibly matching TRBD2 (6 bases). The CDR3 has 15 residues. Germline CDR1 and CDR2: MNHEY and SVGEGT. V gave up 2 bases and J gave up 9 bases, with 20 bases separating them.

This clonotype was observed a few times. The genes are TRBV29-1 and TRBJ2-3; possibly TRBD1 for D (5 bases). V was pared by 7 bases and J by 3 bases, with 8 bases between. This CDR3 region has 11 residues. Germline V gene sequence: CDR1 SQVTM, CDR2 ANQGSEA. The CDR3 DNA follows: TGCAGCGATGGGGCTACAGATACGCAGTATTTT. Its protein is CSDGATDTQYF.

The chain combines TRBV18 with TRBJ1-2, with 8 nucleotides matching TRBD1. V lost 5 bases, J lost 4 bases, and 6 bases stayed unmatched. Germline assignment: CDR1 KGHSH and CDR2 LQKENI. The CDR3 sequence is 14 residues long. The CDR3: CASSLRGQGYGYTF. CDR3 coding DNA: TGTGCCAGCTCATTACGCGGACAGGGCTATGGCTACACCTTC.

This clonotype was seen many times. V and J are TRBV12-3 or TRBV12-4 and TRBJ2-7, with D uncertain. V shed 5 bases and J shed 2 bases, with 7 bases lying between them. The CDR3 sequence is 12 residues long. The CDR3 sequence is CASSPDAYEQYF. The CDR3 coding sequence is TGTGCCAGCAGTCCTGATGCCTACGAGCAGTACTTC.

The gene calls are TRBV11-2 and TRBJ1-1, with 9 bases lining up with TRBD1. This CDR3 spans 16 amino acids. Trimming removed 7 bases from V and 7 bases from J; junction bases left unmatched: 16. From germline, CDR1 is SGHAT and CDR2 FQNNGV. The CDR3 bases are TGTGCCAGCACCCTATATCCCGGGACAGGGTCGGATGAAGCTTTCTTT. As protein: CASTLYPGTGSDEAFF.

This clonotype was counted a few times. The chain combines TRBV25-1 with TRBJ1-4; no reliable D call. This CDR3 spans 15 amino acids. The V end lost 3 bases, the J end lost 5 bases, and 13 bases lay between the germline ends. From germline, CDR1 is MGHDK and CDR2 SYGVNS. CDR3 sequence (DNA): TGTGCCAGCAGTGATCCGGGCCGAAGCAATGAAAAACTGTTTTTT. Protein: CASSDPGRSNEKLFF.

This clonotype was seen only a few times. This rearrangement joins TRBV7-9 to TRBJ2-7, with 8 bases fitting TRBD1. The V segment lost 5 bases and the J segment 4 bases; nucleotides outside the gene matches: 4. Per the germline V gene, CDR1 is SEHNR and CDR2 is FQNEAQ (reference sequence). This CDR3 has 13 amino acids. The CDR3 nucleotides are TGTGCCAGCAGCGACAGGGGCGAATACGAGCAGTACTTC. It is translated as CASSDRGEYEQYF.

This clonotype was observed a few times. V gene TRBV6-6 combines with J gene TRBJ1-1; D might be TRBD1 (5 bases). Germline V gene data show CDR1 as MNHNY and CDR2 as SVGAGI (reference sequence). The CDR3 runs 15 residues. Deletions cut 2 bases from V and 0 bases from J, with 10 bases between. The CDR3 coding sequence is TGTGCCAGCAGTTACCCGGGGCAGATGAACACTGAAGCTTTCTTT. Amino acid sequence: CASSYPGQMNTEAFF.

This clonotype was detected a few times. This chain links TRBV11-2 with TRBJ2-7; a possible D gene is TRBD1 (6 bases). The germline V gene encodes CDR1 SGHAT and CDR2 FQNNGV. V was shortened by 6 bases and J by 0 bases, with 18 bases between the two germline ends. This CDR3 is built from 16 residues. For the CDR3, the DNA is TGTGCCAGCAGTCGACCCCGGGACACCGACTCCTACGAGCAGTACTTC. It is translated as CASSRPRDTDSYEQYF.

This clonotype came up a few times. This chain joins TRBV5-1 and TRBJ1-1, with 10 bases fitting TRBD1. The CDR3 consists of 14 residues. Per the germline V gene, CDR1 is SGHRS and CDR2 is YFSETQ. With 6 bases clipped from V and 4 bases from J, the junction kept 6 bases outside the gene matches. The CDR3 bases are TGCGCCAGCACTCGGGACAGGGGCATCACTGAAGCTTTCTTT. Residues: CASTRDRGITEAFF.